A single sample gave rise to the 30 T cell receptor beta chains below, sequenced in a study of cytomegalovirus exposure and HLA in healthy donors. Researchers ran the PCR with 60 Vbeta and 13 Jbeta primers. Data came from immunoSEQ multiplex PCR; TCRdb stores just in-frame clones and leaves some out. This sample has approximately 130,000 clones, with nearly 85% found just once. The sequenced sample consisted of PBMCs. Every receptor here comes from a boy aged 5-17 years in good health and CMV-seronegative.

This rearrangement joins TRBV30 to TRBJ2-1, with D perhaps matching TRBD2 (6 bases). The V end was cut by 8 bases, the J end by 0 bases, with 14 bases between. Germline CDR1 reads GTSNPN; CDR2 reads SVGIG (reference sequence). The CDR3 totals 14 residues. The CDR3 here is CAGLSGVSYNEQFF. CDR3 coding DNA: TGTGCCGGCCTCTCGGGGGTCTCCTACAATGAGCAGTTCTTC.

This clone was found a few times. The J gene is TRBJ2-5, the V gene TRBV29-1; the match to TRBD2 covers 7 bases. Unmatched junction bases numbered 11, after V lost 2 bases and J lost 5 bases. Germline CDR1 reads SQVTM; CDR2 reads ANQGSEA. The CDR3 has 15 amino acids. The chain's CDR3 is CSVETSDDFMETQYF. The CDR3 DNA is TGCAGCGTTGAAACTAGCGACGATTTTATGGAGACCCAGTACTTC.

This clone has a single count. The V and J genes are TRBV4-3 and TRBJ2-1; 7 bases are shared with TRBD2. Germline loops: CDR1 LGHNA, CDR2 YSLEER. The V and J ends lost 0 bases and 0 bases, in that order; junction bases with no gene match: 5. The CDR3 extends over 17 amino acids. The CDR3 sequence is CASSQEFREASYNEQFF. The CDR3 DNA follows: TGCGCCAGCAGCCAAGAGTTTCGGGAGGCCTCCTACAATGAGCAGTTCTTC.

The chain couples TRBV5-6 to TRBJ2-3; 9 bases match TRBD2. The CDR3 is 15 residues long. The germline V gene has CDR1 SGHDT and CDR2 YYEEEE. V lost 4 bases to trimming and J lost 3 bases; unmatched junction nucleotides: 6. The CDR3 nucleotides read TGTGCCAGCAGCCAGGGACTAGCAAGAACAGATACGCAGTATTTT. Its translation is CASSQGLARTDTQYF.

The chain uses TRBV7-9 and TRBJ2-2, with 9 bases fitting TRBD2. Germline V gene lookup returns CDR1 SEHNR and CDR2 FQNEAQ (reference sequence). V dropped 4 bases and J dropped 1; count of bases not matched to a gene: 4. The CDR3 sequence is 16 residues long. The CDR3 nucleotides are TGTGCCAGCAGCTCTCGACTAGCGGAGAACACCGGGGAGCTGTTTTTT. It translates to CASSSRLAENTGELFF.

This chain links TRBV5-6 with TRBJ2-7; tentative D call: TRBD2 (5 bases). The CDR3 is 13 amino acids. Trimming shortened V by 0 bases and J by 3 bases, and 7 bases separated the two germline ends. Germline V gives CDR1 SGHDT, CDR2 YYEEEE. As DNA, the CDR3 is TGTGCCAGCAGCTTGGGGGCGGGCTACGAGCAGTACTTC. This encodes CASSLGAGYEQYF.

This clone has just a few counts. J is TRBJ2-7 and V is TRBV19, with 8 bases lining up with TRBD2. The CDR3 totals 14 residues. The J segment lost 3 bases and the V segment lost 5 bases, leaving 6 bases of the junction unmatched. Germline V lookup: CDR1 LNHDA, CDR2 SQIVND (reference sequence). CDR3 loop: CASSSGLAGYEQYF. The CDR3 DNA reads as TGTGCCAGTAGTTCCGGTCTAGCGGGCTACGAGCAGTACTTC.

CDR3 DNA: TGTGCCAGCAGTGATTTTCAGGGGGGCTATGGCTACACCTTC. Translated, it gives CASSDFQGGYGYTF. The rearrangement uses TRBV25-1 and TRBJ1-2; 7 nucleotides line up with TRBD1. The trim removed 3 bases at V and 4 bases at J, leaving 5 bases unmatched. This CDR3 is 14 amino acids long. Germline CDR1 reads MGHDK; CDR2 reads SYGVNS.

Comment on this clone: Other DNA sequences in the sample encode the same CDR3. V gene TRBV19 combines with J gene TRBJ2-7, with 7 bases aligning to TRBD1. Losses at the gene ends were 4 bases for V and 1 base for J; bases not matched to a gene: 4. Looked up from germline, CDR1 is LNHDA and CDR2 is SQIVND (reference sequence). CDR3 length: 14 amino acids. The DNA of the CDR3 is TGTGCCAGTAGTAACACAGGGGTGTCCTACGAGCAGTACTTC. Translating it yields CASSNTGVSYEQYF.

In this sample, this clone turned up once. V is TRBV10-3 and J is TRBJ2-3; 10 nucleotides line up with TRBD1. J lost 5 bases, V lost 3 bases, and 5 bases had no gene match. The V gene's germline CDR1 is ENHRY and CDR2 SYGVKD. This CDR3 contains 15 residues. The CDR3 nucleotides are TGTGCCATCAGTGAAGGACAGGGGGAAGTAGATACGCAGTATTTT. Protein sequence: CAISEGQGEVDTQYF.

This clone was counted only a few times. The chain carries TRBV30 and TRBJ1-5, with 7 nucleotides matching TRBD1. The CDR3 length is 16 residues. Germline values: CDR1 GTSNPN, CDR2 SVGIG (reference sequence). The J segment lost 1 base and the V segment lost 5 bases, leaving 11 bases of the junction unmatched. The CDR3 sequence: CAWGDSQLQSNQPQHF. CDR3 nucleotides: TGTGCCTGGGGGGACAGTCAGTTACAGAGCAATCAGCCCCAGCATTTT.

The genes are TRBV5-6 and TRBJ2-7, with 11 bases that match TRBD2. This CDR3 is 18 amino acids long. With V trimmed by 0 bases and J by 2 bases, 10 bases remained unmatched. From germline, CDR1 is SGHDT and CDR2 YYEEEE. The CDR3 region is CASSLVAPTSGRTYEQYF. In DNA, the CDR3 is TGTGCCAGCAGCTTGGTGGCCCCCACTAGCGGGAGAACCTACGAGCAGTACTTC.

V is TRBV15 and J is TRBJ1-2; 7 positions agree with TRBD1. The trim removed 4 bases at V and 4 bases at J, leaving 6 bases unmatched. This CDR3 is built from 14 residues. From germline, CDR1 is LNHNV and CDR2 YYDKDF (reference sequence). The CDR3 DNA sequence: TGTGCCACCAGCACTCCGGACAGGCCCTATGGCTACACCTTC. Translation: CATSTPDRPYGYTF.

The chain has TRBV5-4 and TRBJ2-1; 9 positions match TRBD2. The trim removed 0 bases at V and 10 bases at J, leaving 2 bases unmatched. Germline CDR1 and CDR2: SGHNT and YYREEE (reference sequence). This CDR3 comprises 13 residues. The CDR3 is CASSLGTSEEQFF. CDR3 nucleotides: TGTGCCAGCAGCTTGGGGACTAGCGAAGAGCAGTTCTTC.

The V call is TRBV9, the J call TRBJ2-3; 7 bases fit TRBD2. The V gene's germline CDR1 is SGDLS and CDR2 YYNGEE. Trimming cost V 4 bases and J 5 bases; bases outside gene matches: 13. This CDR3 has 16 residues. Here the CDR3 DNA reads TGTGCCAGCAGCCCCGGCTATGTGGCGGGAGAAGATACGCAGTATTTT. This encodes CASSPGYVAGEDTQYF. Full variable domain (outside the CDR3, taken from reference TRBV9 and TRBJ2-3): DSGVTQTPKHLITATGQRVTLRCSPRSGDLSVYWYQQSLDQGLQFLIQYYNGEERAKGNILERFSAQQFPDLHSELNLSSLELGDSALYFCASSPGYVAGEDTQYFGPGTRLTVL.

This clone was seen a few times. The chain joins TRBV6-5 to TRBJ1-2; D is uncertain. V was clipped by 4 bases and J by 11 bases, with 17 bases between them. CDR3 length: 13 amino acids. Germline V gene data show CDR1 as MNHEY and CDR2 as SVGAGI. The CDR3 DNA follows: TGTGCCAGCAGTTTATACTCGGGAGCCCCGTACACCTTC. Its protein product is CASSLYSGAPYTF.

The J gene is TRBJ1-5, the V gene TRBV6-5; tentative D call: TRBD1 (5 bases). V lost 10 bases, J lost 7 bases, and 17 bases lay in between. The CDR3 length is 13 residues. CDR1 and CDR2 (germline): MNHEY, SVGAGI. The CDR3 DNA reads TGTGCCACCGCTCGGGGGAAGGAACAGCCCCAGCATTTT. Amino acids: CATARGKEQPQHF.

This chain uses TRBV9 with TRBJ1-4, with no clear D. The CDR3 covers 15 residues. Germline CDR1 and CDR2: SGDLS and YYNGEE. V lost 4 bases to trimming and J lost 1 base, with 11 bases between them. The CDR3 here is CASSPEGLTNEKLFF. The CDR3 nucleotides are TGTGCCAGCAGCCCGGAGGGTCTAACTAATGAAAAACTGTTTTTT.

This rearrangement joins TRBV5-4 to TRBJ2-1; D gene unclear. The CDR3 totals 13 residues. Germline V gene data show CDR1 as SGHNT and CDR2 as YYREEE (reference sequence). V lost 4 bases, J lost 7 bases, and 12 bases lay in between. The CDR3 here is CASSQDPGNEQFF. As DNA, the CDR3 is TGTGCCAGCAGCCAAGACCCCGGGAATGAGCAGTTCTTC.

The chain carries TRBV11-2 and TRBJ2-7, with D possibly being TRBD2 (6 bases). The CDR3 sequence is 14 residues long. Between the trimmed V and J ends, which lost 8 bases and 4 bases, there was a span of 18 bases. The germline gives CDR1 SGHAT, CDR2 FQNNGV. Here the CDR3 reads CASRLSGLQYEQYF. The CDR3 bases are TGTGCCAGCCGCCTTTCGGGACTCCAATACGAGCAGTACTTC.

The rearrangement joins TRBV7-2 to TRBJ2-3, with 7 bases matching TRBD1. Germline CDR1 SGHTA, CDR2 FQGNSA. V shed 5 bases, J shed 8 bases, and the junction held 4 bases outside the gene matches. The CDR3 consists of 12 residues. The CDR3 is CASSQGGGTQYF. In DNA, the CDR3 is TGTGCCAGCAGCCAAGGGGGCGGTACGCAGTATTTT.

This chain links TRBV7-8 with TRBJ2-1; 13 bases map to TRBD2. This CDR3 region has 16 residues. Trimming cost V 4 bases and J 8 bases; bases outside gene matches: 8. The germline gives CDR1 SGHVS, CDR2 FQNEAQ. In DNA form, the CDR3 reads TGTGCCAGCAGCTCTGGGGGGACTAGCGGGATATATGAGCAGTTCTTC. As protein: CASSSGGTSGIYEQFF.

The chain combines TRBV7-8 with TRBJ2-7; TRBD2 matches at 8 bases. The CDR3 contains 17 residues. Unmatched junction bases numbered 13, after V lost 6 bases and J lost 0 bases. Germline-derived CDR1 and CDR2 are SGHVS and FQNEAQ. CDR3 residues: CASSLPRGGANSYEQYF. The CDR3 DNA sequence: TGTGCCAGCAGTTTACCCCGGGGGGGCGCCAACTCCTACGAGCAGTACTTC.

The V and J genes are TRBV6-4 and TRBJ1-1; 7 bases are a match to TRBD1. The V gene's germline CDR1 is MRHNA and CDR2 SNTAGT. V was pared by 1 base and J by 1 base, with 12 bases of the junction left unmatched. This CDR3 spans 18 amino acids. The CDR3 sequence is CASSDFRLQGPSNTEAFF. The CDR3, as DNA: TGTGCCAGCAGTGACTTCCGCTTACAGGGGCCCTCGAACACTGAAGCTTTCTTT.

The chain is built from TRBV5-1 and TRBJ2-1, with D possibly matching TRBD1 (5 bases). Per germline, CDR1 SGHRS and CDR2 YFSETQ. V shed 5 bases and J shed 15 bases, with 24 bases lying between them. This CDR3 contains 14 residues. This CDR3 is CASSIGGLGATVFF. CDR3 nucleotides: TGCGCCAGCAGTATAGGTGGGTTAGGGGCCACGGTGTTCTTC.

The rearrangement links TRBV6-1 to TRBJ2-7, with a weak D call TRBD2 (6 bases). This CDR3 contains 15 residues. In germline, CDR1 is MNHNS, CDR2 SASEGT. Trimming shortened V by 4 bases and J by 0 bases, and 13 bases separated the two germline ends. CDR3 amino acids: CASSVGGTHSYEQYF. The CDR3 DNA is TGTGCCAGCAGTGTGGGGGGAACCCACTCCTACGAGCAGTACTTC.

This chain joins TRBV12-5 and TRBJ2-1; TRBD2 matches 7 bases. Germline V lookup: CDR1 LGHNT, CDR2 FRNRAP. Germline trimming cut 4 bases from V and 8 bases from J; bases unmatched to any gene: 5. This CDR3 has 13 amino acids. In nucleotides, the CDR3 is TGTGCTAGTGGTTCTGGACTAGGATATGAGCAGTTCTTC. It is translated as CASGSGLGYEQFF. Based on the CDR3 plus reference TRBV12-5 and TRBJ2-1, the full variable domain is DARVTQTPRHKVTEMGQEVTMRCQPILGHNTVFWYRQTMMQGLELLAYFRNRAPLDDSGMPKDRFSAEMPDATLATLKIQPSEPRDSAVYFCASGSGLGYEQFFGPGTRLTVL.

The chain recombines TRBV7-9 with TRBJ1-1, with D perhaps matching TRBD1 (6 bases). The V end lost 8 bases, the J end lost 4 bases, and 14 bases lay between the germline ends. Germline CDR1 is SEHNR and CDR2 is FQNEAQ (reference sequence). This CDR3 has 13 amino acids. This CDR3 reads CASALGGATEAFF. The CDR3 nucleotides read TGTGCCAGCGCCCTGGGGGGGGCCACTGAAGCTTTCTTT.

J is TRBJ2-1 and V is TRBV30, with 7 bases lining up with TRBD2. V shed 5 bases, J shed 5 bases, and the junction held 12 bases outside the gene matches. CDR3 length: 15 amino acids. Germline CDR1 GTSNPN, CDR2 SVGIG (reference sequence). The CDR3 loop reads CAWGAPRETHNEQFF. The CDR3, as DNA: TGTGCCTGGGGGGCCCCGCGGGAGACCCACAATGAGCAGTTCTTC.

This chain uses TRBV6-1 with TRBJ2-1; 8 positions match TRBD2. Germline trimming cut 1 base from V and 0 bases from J; bases unmatched to any gene: 17. This CDR3 is 21 amino acids long. CDR1 is MNHNS and CDR2 is SASEGT in the germline V gene. CDR3 sequence (DNA): TGTGCCAGCAGTGAAGGGTTCGGAGTAGCGGGAAGCGCTAGCTCCTACAATGAGCAGTTCTTC. Amino acid sequence: CASSEGFGVAGSASSYNEQFF.